The 10 T cell receptor beta chains below come from one sample, sequenced in a study of cytomegalovirus exposure and HLA in healthy donors. Using immunoSEQ multiplex PCR, the repertoire was profiled, and TCRdb retains in-frame clones only, with some absent. The repertoire has 60,000 to 65,000 clones, about 96% of them found once; the top ten carry less than 1.5%. Sample: PBMCs. The source is a woman aged 18 to 35 in good health and CMV-seronegative.

V usage is TRBV4-3 and J usage is TRBJ1-1; 7 bases line up with TRBD1. J gave up 1 base and V 4 bases, and 6 bases lay outside the gene matches. The CDR3 runs to 15 residues. Germline V gene sequence: CDR1 LGHNA, CDR2 YSLEER. The CDR3 sequence: CASSRTGDPNTEAFF. In DNA, the CDR3 is TGCGCCAGCAGCCGGACAGGCGACCCGAACACTGAAGCTTTCTTT.

The chain has TRBV5-1 and TRBJ2-5; a weak D match, TRBD1 (6 bases). Germline CDR1 SGHRS, CDR2 YFSETQ. The CDR3 is made up of 17 amino acids. The V end was cut by 4 bases, the J end by 1 base, with 20 bases between. CDR3 loop: CASSPATRGILQETQYF. The CDR3 DNA is TGCGCCAGCAGCCCAGCCACAAGGGGGATCCTCCAAGAGACCCAGTACTTC.

V is TRBV2 and J is TRBJ1-2, with 11 bases aligning to TRBD1. The CDR3 is made up of 15 amino acids. V gave up 2 bases and J gave up 4 bases; unmatched junction bases: 3. CDR1 is SNHLY, CDR2 FYNNEI, per germline. DNA for the CDR3: TGTGCCAGCAGTGAATACGGACAGGGGGCCTATGGCTACACCTTC. Translated: CASSEYGQGAYGYTF.

This rearrangement joins TRBV2 to TRBJ1-4; D gene uncertain. V shed 6 bases and J shed 0 bases, with 5 bases lying between them. This CDR3 spans 13 amino acids. Germline CDR1 is SNHLY and CDR2 is FYNNEI. The CDR3 protein is CASSGTTNEKLFF. The DNA of the CDR3 is TGTGCCAGCAGCGGGACAACTAATGAAAAACTGTTTTTT.

The J gene is TRBJ1-4, the V gene TRBV7-9; D uncertain. Trimming shortened V by 5 bases and J by 8 bases, and 12 bases separated the two germline ends. This CDR3 has 13 residues. Germline V gene data show CDR1 as SEHNR and CDR2 as FQNEAQ (reference sequence). The DNA for the CDR3 is TGTGCCAGCAGCCCCGGGGATCAGGAAAAACTGTTTTTT. Translated, it gives CASSPGDQEKLFF.

V is TRBV21-1 and J is TRBJ1-5; the DNA was not used to check the table's D call, TRBD1. TRBV21-1 is a known pseudogene. This CDR3 is built from 17 residues. CDR3 loop: CASSKRNRAYSNQPQHF. CDR3 sequence (DNA): TGTGCCAGCAGCAAAAGAAACAGGGCTTATAGCAATCAGCCCCAGCATTTT.

This clone was seen a single time. The V call is TRBV7-8, the J call TRBJ1-3, with TRBD1 identical over 8 bases. The ends lost 5 bases at V and 0 bases at J; junction bases unmatched: 6. CDR3 size: 16 residues. Per the germline V gene, CDR1 is SGHVS and CDR2 is FQNEAQ. CDR3 sequence: CASSPGTGFSGNTIYF. DNA for the CDR3: TGTGCCAGCAGCCCCGGGACAGGTTTCTCTGGAAACACCATATATTTT.

This clone was seen just once. This rearrangement joins TRBV6-6 to TRBJ2-6, with D maybe TRBD2 (6 bases). This CDR3 is built from 15 residues. Trimming shortened V by 6 bases and J by 0 bases, and 9 bases separated the two germline ends. CDR1 is MNHNY and CDR2 is SVGAGI in the germline V gene (reference sequence). CDR3 coding DNA: TGTGCCAGCAGCCACGGGGGCTCTGGGGCCAACGTCCTGACTTTC. Its translation: CASSHGGSGANVLTF.

This sequence joins TRBV11-2 and TRBJ2-5; maybe TRBD2 (7 bases). V lost 5 bases, J lost 5 bases, and 15 bases lay in between. The CDR3 is made up of 14 amino acids. CDR1 SGHAT and CDR2 FQNNGV come from the germline V gene. The CDR3 is CASSPLRGGETQYF. The CDR3 DNA is TGTGCCAGCAGCCCCCTGAGGGGGGGGGAGACCCAGTACTTC.

The CDR3 loop reads CASSPGGATDTQYF. CDR3 sequence (DNA): TGTGCCAGCAGCCCGGGGGGGGCCACAGATACGCAGTATTTT. The chain uses TRBV28 and TRBJ2-3, with 8 nucleotides matching TRBD2. V gave up 6 bases and J gave up 2 bases; unmatched junction bases: 4. The CDR3 is made up of 14 amino acids. The germline V gene encodes CDR1 MDHEN and CDR2 SYDVKM.